This TCR beta chain was recovered during a study of CD8 T cells in ankylosing spondylitis. TCRdb re-derived calls from the 5' RACE reads in MiXCR, one entry per CDR3 protein. The sample lists 750,000 to 850,000 distinct CDR3 sequences, approximately 12% occurring once. In regard to this clonotype: Its antigen is currently unknown.

The ends lost 4 bases at V and 5 bases at J; junction bases unmatched: 11. Looked up from germline, CDR1 is LGHNA and CDR2 is YSLEER. The CDR3 contains 16 residues. General study findings and limits: Made up of about eight highly homologous variants, a TCR beta motif appeared characteristic of ankylosing spondylitis blood.

The TCR sequence derives from a male donor with ankylosing spondylitis. The chain uses TRBV4-3 and TRBJ2-3; TRBD2 aligns across 8 bases. The sample consisted of blood, either unsorted or a sorted T cell fraction (not recorded which). The chain's CDR3 is CASSPKGLASQDTQYF. CDR3 in DNA: TGCGCCAGCAGCCCCAAAGGACTAGCAAGTCAAGATACGCAGTATTTT.